The clone carrying this T cell receptor beta chain turned up a few times. Its antigen is as yet unknown. Each CDR3 protein gets one entry after TCRdb re-called the reads with MiXCR. The sample has some 180,000 distinct CDR3 sequences, about 18% seen once. These data are taken from a study of T cell repertoires in cytomegalovirus infection. On the study more broadly: Shared public TCR beta signatures pointed to both CMV infection and a matching HLA type.

Points from the study as a whole: Within the response measured ex vivo, HLA-C-restricted CMV-specific TCR beta clonotypes were dominant. The study identified carriers of CMV plus the relevant HLA from cumulative public TCR beta family frequency.

Sequenced material: CD8+ T cells from PBMCs. This sequence originates from a human donor in good health (CMV status not recorded). Some clones in this sample may be carry-over from other donors' samples.

CDR3 nucleotide sequence: TGTGCCAGCAGCCAATTCAAAAGGGATGGCTACACCTTC. Protein: CASSQFKRDGYTF. The chain carries TRBV14 and TRBJ1-2; D is ambiguous. The CDR3 is 13 residues long. Germline V gene sequence: CDR1 SGHDN, CDR2 FVKESK. Trimming stripped 2 bases from V and 6 bases from J, with 10 bases between.